The T cell receptor (beta chain) described here comes from a study of technical replicates of blood from a few donors. Germline CDR1 SEHNR, CDR2 FQNEAQ (reference sequence). V was pared by 5 bases and J by 5 bases, with 21 bases between. This CDR3 region has 16 residues. The table came from immunoSEQ multiplex PCR; TCRdb's copy has only in-frame clones and leaves some out. The table records about 68,000 clones, 95% to 98% of them present only once. The genes are TRBV7-9 and TRBJ1-2, with TRBD1 as a possible D gene (5 bases). The sample taken for sequencing was T cells isolated from PBMCs. The receptor was derived from a human donor in good health. The CDR3 reads CASSQSPTVFYYGYTF. CDR3 DNA sequence: TGTGCCAGCAGCCAATCCCCGACAGTTTTCTATTATGGCTACACCTTC.